This TCR beta chain was retrieved from a study of blood T cell repertoires in COVID-19. The CDR3 is 15 amino acids. J was trimmed by 7 bases and V by 6 bases; bases with no gene match: 15. Germline-derived CDR1 and CDR2 are SGHRS and YFSETQ. This table comes from immunoSEQ multiplex PCR, and its TCRdb copy is limited to in-frame clones, with some not included. The table has roughly 50,000 clones, approximately 79% seen once; the top ten hold about 3.3%. The chain links TRBV5-1 to TRBJ1-1, with 7 nucleotides matching TRBD1. This receptor was taken from a man in his fifties or sixties with acute or convalescent COVID-19. The material sequenced was peripheral blood. CDR3 loop: CASTLSGQDLNEAFF. For the CDR3, the DNA is TGCGCCAGCACCCTATCCGGACAGGACCTAAATGAAGCTTTCTTT.